A single sample gave rise to the 30 T cell receptor beta chains below, sequenced in a study of T cells in Graves' hyperthyroidism and ophthalmopathy. It was RNA transcripts that yielded the amplified TCR beta CDR3 regions. HTBI primers were used for first-round RT-PCR of the TCR CDR3. TCRdb processed the multiplex PCR reads anew with MiXCR; each CDR3 protein has one entry. The sample carries roughly 570,000 distinct CDR3 sequences, just over 45% recorded once. Sequenced: peripheral blood or thyroid tissue (not recorded which). The receptors come from an adult woman with Graves' disease, either hyperthyroidism or ophthalmopathy (not recorded which).

The V call is TRBV29-1, the J call TRBJ2-3; D may be TRBD1 (5 bases). V was pared by 4 bases and J by 2 bases, with 7 bases between. The CDR3 spans 12 residues. The germline gives CDR1 SQVTM, CDR2 ANQGSEA. The CDR3 region is CSVVQDTDTQYF. CDR3 sequence (DNA): TGCAGCGTTGTACAGGACACAGATACGCAGTATTTT.

Turning to this clonotype: Mismatch with germline at one junction end may stem from a read error. The V gene is TRBV2, the J gene TRBJ2-2, with 7 bases aligning to TRBD1. Germline loops: CDR1 SNHLY, CDR2 FYNNEI. The CDR3 runs 13 residues. CDR3 bases: TGTGCCAGCGAGGACAGGAACACCGGGGAGCTGTCTTGG. Translation: CASEDRNTGELSW.

This chain links TRBV7-2 with TRBJ1-2, with D unclear. The germline V gene encodes CDR1 SGHTA and CDR2 FQGNSA. CDR3 size: 13 residues. V lost 2 bases to trimming and J lost 6 bases, with 10 bases between them. The CDR3 DNA reads TGTGCCAGCAGCTTAAGGTTTGCTGATGGCTACACCTTC. This translates into CASSLRFADGYTF.

The gene calls are TRBV7-9 and TRBJ2-5; D may be TRBD1 (5 bases). Trimming stripped 7 bases from V and 3 bases from J, with 18 bases between. This CDR3 comprises 15 residues. CDR1 is SEHNR and CDR2 is FQNEAQ in the germline V gene (reference sequence). The CDR3, as DNA: TGTGCCAGCACCATTCAGTGGGCGGACAAAGAGACCCAGTACTTC. The encoded protein is CASTIQWADKETQYF.

This clonotype came up many times. In DNA form, the CDR3 reads TGTGCCAGCAGTCGGAGGGACAAAATGAACACTGAAGCTTTCTTT. It translates to CASSRRDKMNTEAFF. This chain links TRBV6-5 with TRBJ1-1; weak D call: TRBD1 (6 bases). V was clipped by 5 bases and J by 0 bases, with 13 bases between them. The CDR3 covers 15 residues. Germline V lookup: CDR1 MNHEY, CDR2 SVGAGI.

This clonotype was counted at least ten times. J is TRBJ2-2 and V is TRBV30; a possible D gene is TRBD2 (6 bases). V was trimmed by 5 bases and J by 5 bases, leaving 9 bases between them. Germline-derived CDR1 and CDR2 are GTSNPN and SVGIG (reference sequence). The CDR3 contains 12 residues. DNA for the CDR3: TGTGCCTGGGTCGGGGGAACCGGGGAGCTGTTTTTT. It specifies CAWVGGTGELFF.

This clonotype has only a few counts. The V call is TRBV10-3, the J call TRBJ2-5; 8 nucleotides agree with TRBD2. The CDR3 is 17 amino acids. Per the germline V gene, CDR1 is ENHRY and CDR2 is SYGVKD. J was trimmed by 2 bases and V by 3 bases; bases with no gene match: 11. The CDR3 nucleotides read TGTGCCATCAGTGATTCAGGGTCTGCGGGAGGACAAGAGACCCAGTACTTC. Translated: CAISDSGSAGGQETQYF.

There are many counts of this clonotype. V and J are TRBV5-5 and TRBJ2-5; 7 nucleotides match TRBD1. The V segment lost 5 bases and the J segment 5 bases; nucleotides outside the gene matches: 9. The CDR3 consists of 14 residues. Germline V lookup: CDR1 SGHKS, CDR2 YYEKEE (reference sequence). The CDR3 coding sequence is TGTGCCAGCAGTCGAAAGACAGGGATGGAGACCCAGTACTTC. Its protein product is CASSRKTGMETQYF.

This clonotype was picked up many times. As DNA, the CDR3 is TGTGCCAGCCTCCGGGACCAAAACACCGGGGAGCTGTTTTTT. Protein sequence: CASLRDQNTGELFF. The genes are TRBV12-3 or TRBV12-4 and TRBJ2-2; the D gene could be TRBD1 or TRBD2 (5 bases each). Trimming took 8 bases from V and 2 from J, leaving 12 bases between them. This CDR3 is built from 14 residues.

The chain uses TRBV5-1 and TRBJ2-7, with TRBD2 as a possible D gene (5 bases). The CDR3 runs 16 residues. V dropped 0 bases and J dropped 4 bases, with 17 bases sitting between them. The germline V gene has CDR1 SGHRS and CDR2 YFSETQ. This chain's CDR3 is CASSLVGGLAGYEQYF. Here the CDR3 DNA reads TGCGCCAGCAGCTTGGTCGGTGGGCTAGCCGGATACGAGCAGTACTTC.

This clonotype was recorded many times. The rearrangement links TRBV20-1 to TRBJ1-1; maybe TRBD1 (6 bases). Between the trimmed V and J ends, which lost 6 bases and 0 bases, there was a span of 11 bases. Germline V lookup: CDR1 DFQATT, CDR2 SNEGSKA (reference sequence). CDR3 length: 13 amino acids. CDR3 DNA: TGCAGTGCCACACAGGGAGTGAACACTGAAGCTTTCTTT. This codes for CSATQGVNTEAFF.

Points on this clonotype: The CDR3 does not end in the conserved phenylalanine or tryptophan, so this is likely a read error. It is unclear where the CDR3 begins or ends on the DNA, so no DNA is shown, and the CDR3 is as TCRdb lists it. CDR3 protein: CASSHTPSAL. The rearrangement joins TRBV19 to TRBJ1-6. Germline V lookup: CDR1 LNHDA, CDR2 SQIVND (reference sequence). The CDR3 numbers 10 amino acids, ends counted.

The chain recombines TRBV7-8 with TRBJ2-5; D remains unclear. Germline lookup yields CDR1 SGHVS and CDR2 FQNEAQ. The CDR3 consists of 15 residues. Trimming shortened V by 4 bases and J by 1 base, and 13 bases separated the two germline ends. CDR3 sequence (DNA): TGTGCCAGCAGCTACTGGGCCACAGCCCAAGAGACCCAGTACTTC. Translation gives CASSYWATAQETQYF.

This clonotype was counted ten times or more. In DNA, the CDR3 is TGTGCCAGCAGCTCCGGGACAGGGTTGGTAAAACTGTTTTTT. This gives the protein CASSSGTGLVKLFF. The gene calls are TRBV5-5 and TRBJ1-4; TRBD1 matches 9 bases. Germline V lookup: CDR1 SGHKS, CDR2 YYEKEE (reference sequence). V shed 3 bases, J shed 10 bases, and the junction held 7 bases outside the gene matches. The CDR3 sequence is 14 residues long.

The chain has TRBV30 and TRBJ2-5, with D perhaps matching TRBD1 (6 bases). The CDR3 extends over 15 amino acids. V lost 2 bases and J lost 2, with 15 bases in between. CDR1 is GTSNPN, CDR2 SVGIG, per germline (reference sequence). The CDR3 DNA reads as TGTGCCTGGAGTTCAGGGGCAGCTAGACAAGAGACCCAGTACTTC. It encodes CAWSSGAARQETQYF. The variable domain in full, with the rest retrieved from reference TRBV30 and TRBJ2-5, is SQTIHQWPATLVQPVGSPLSLECTVEGTSNPNLYWYRQAAGRGLQLLFYSVGIGQISSEVPQNLSASRPQDRQFILSSKKLLLSDSGFYLCAWSSGAARQETQYFGPGTRLLVL.

This clonotype was seen more than once but under ten times. The chain carries TRBV25-1 and TRBJ2-5; a possible D gene is TRBD1 (6 bases). The germline CDR1 and CDR2 sequences are MGHDK and SYGVNS. V lost 1 base, J lost 7 bases, and 13 bases lay in between. The CDR3 is made up of 14 amino acids. The chain's CDR3 is CASSELGTTMTQYF. The CDR3 DNA reads TGTGCCAGCAGTGAATTGGGGACAACGATGACCCAGTACTTC. Filled out from reference TRBV25-1 and TRBJ2-5, the complete variable domain reads EADIYQTPRYLVIGTGKKITLECSQTMGHDKMYWYQQDPGMELHLIHYSYGVNSTEKGDLSSESTVSRIRTEHFPLTLESARPSHTSQYLCASSELGTTMTQYFGPGTRLLVL.

On this clonotype: This may be a read error, as it is one base from a much larger clone. DNA of the CDR3: TGTGCCAGCAGCTTGGGTCTGTTCCCCTACGGGCAGTACTTC. It encodes CASSLGLFPYGQYF. V and J are TRBV11-2 and TRBJ2-7; D not resolved. Looked up from germline, CDR1 is SGHAT and CDR2 is FQNNGV. The CDR3 runs 14 residues. Based on the CDR3 plus reference TRBV11-2 and TRBJ2-7, the full variable domain is EAGVAQSPRYKIIEKRQSVAFWCNPISGHATLYWYQQILGQGPKLLIQFQNNGVVDDSQLPKDRFSAERLKGVDSTLKIQPAKLEDSAVYLCASSLGLFPYGQYFGPGTRLTVT.

The V call is TRBV6-6, the J call TRBJ1-2; no clear D. The CDR3 is made up of 14 amino acids. Germline V gene lookup returns CDR1 MNHNY and CDR2 SVGAGI (reference sequence). The V end was cut by 6 bases, the J end by 2 bases, with 13 bases between. In DNA form, the CDR3 reads TGTGCCAGCAGGGGTGAAATCCCCAACTATGGCTACACCTTC. Translating it yields CASRGEIPNYGYTF.

This clonotype was seen ten or more times. V usage is TRBV5-8 and J usage is TRBJ1-6, with 10 bases matching TRBD1. Germline values: CDR1 SGHTS, CDR2 YDEGEE. Trimming took 6 bases from V and 7 from J; bases not matched to a gene: 7. CDR3 length: 15 amino acids. The CDR3: CASTLRTGGNSPLHF. The CDR3 DNA reads as TGTGCCAGCACCCTCCGGACAGGGGGGAATTCACCCCTCCACTTT.

Comment on this clonotype: The conserved final phenylalanine or tryptophan is absent from the CDR3, which likely points to a read error. The DNA is left out, because the CDR3 cannot be placed on it with certainty; the CDR3 is given as TCRdb lists it. The chain combines TRBV7-6 with TRBJ1-4. Germline V gene sequence: CDR1 SGHVS, CDR2 FNYEAQ. A total of 8 residues make up the CDR3, ends included. CDR3: CASSLVRV.

This clonotype was observed at least ten times. The J gene is TRBJ1-1, the V gene TRBV10-1; D gene ambiguous. CDR3 length equals 12 residues. V lost 3 bases, J lost 9 bases, and 11 bases lay in between. Germline V gene data show CDR1 as WNHNN and CDR2 as SYGVQD (reference sequence). Written as DNA, the CDR3 is TGCGCCAGCAGTGATTCCGATGATCAAGCTTTCTTT. This codes for CASSDSDDQAFF.

CDR3 residues: CAISLQGQETQYF. CDR3 DNA sequence: TGTGCCATCAGCCTACAGGGCCAAGAGACCCAGTACTTC. The chain uses TRBV10-3 and TRBJ2-5, with D perhaps matching TRBD1 (6 bases). This CDR3 is 13 amino acids long. Trimming cost V 6 bases and J 1 base, with 9 bases left between them. Germline CDR1 is ENHRY and CDR2 is SYGVKD.

As for this clonotype: Since a much larger clone is just one base distant, this may be a read error. The chain employs TRBV2 and TRBJ2-2; 11 positions agree with TRBD2. Germline CDR1 is SNHLY and CDR2 is FYNNEI. V lost 7 bases to trimming and J lost 6 bases; unmatched junction nucleotides: 13. The CDR3 is made up of 17 amino acids. The CDR3: CASTLAGGPFNAGELFF. The CDR3 region has the DNA TGTGCCAGCACGCTAGCGGGAGGACCATTCAACGCCGGGGAGCTGTTTTTT.

V usage is TRBV9 and J usage is TRBJ2-7; D perhaps matches TRBD2 (5 bases). V lost 0 bases and J 7 bases, leaving 8 bases between the germline ends. This CDR3 region has 12 residues. Germline V gene lookup returns CDR1 SGDLS and CDR2 YYNGEE. The CDR3 region is CASSVEAGEQYF. The CDR3 nucleotides are TGTGCCAGCAGCGTAGAGGCGGGTGAGCAGTACTTC. The variable domain in full, with the rest retrieved from reference TRBV9 and TRBJ2-7, is DSGVTQTPKHLITATGQRVTLRCSPRSGDLSVYWYQQSLDQGLQFLIQYYNGEERAKGNILERFSAQQFPDLHSELNLSSLELGDSALYFCASSVEAGEQYFGPGTRLTVT.

This chain links TRBV29-1 with TRBJ1-1; D might be TRBD1 (6 bases). The V and J ends lost 8 bases and 2 bases respectively, with 15 bases between them. The CDR3 is 13 residues long. From germline, CDR1 is SQVTM and CDR2 ANQGSEA. CDR3 nucleotide sequence: TGCAGCCTTCGAATACAGGGTAACACTGAAGCTTTCTTT. Encoded protein: CSLRIQGNTEAFF.

The chain recombines TRBV10-3 with TRBJ2-5; D is unresolved. In germline, CDR1 is ENHRY, CDR2 SYGVKD. CDR3 length equals 11 residues. Between the trimmed V and J ends, which lost 2 bases and 7 bases, there was a span of 5 bases. CDR3 amino acids: CAISERVTQYF. CDR3 coding DNA: TGTGCCATCAGTGAGAGGGTGACCCAGTACTTC.

The gene calls are TRBV25-1 and TRBJ1-3; D remains unclear. Trimming pared 5 bases from V and 4 bases from J, leaving 6 bases between. The germline CDR1 and CDR2 sequences are MGHDK and SYGVNS. The CDR3 has 12 amino acids. Here the CDR3 DNA reads TGTGCCAGCAGTATCGGGGGAAACACCATATATTTT. This encodes CASSIGGNTIYF.

The chain combines TRBV7-3 with TRBJ2-2; D is ambiguous. V was cut by 5 bases and J by 6 bases, with 19 bases left in between. Looked up from germline, CDR1 is SGHTA and CDR2 is FQGTGA. CDR3 length: 16 residues. The CDR3 spells CASSPAPMGGSGELFF. The CDR3 region has the DNA TGTGCCAGCAGCCCAGCTCCCATGGGTGGATCCGGGGAGCTGTTTTTT.

This clonotype was detected ten times or more. This rearrangement joins TRBV11-2 to TRBJ2-5; TRBD1 might be the D (5 bases). The germline CDR1 and CDR2 sequences are SGHAT and FQNNGV. The V end lost 6 bases, the J end lost 2 bases, and 10 bases lay between the germline ends. This CDR3 contains 13 residues. The CDR3 DNA sequence: TGTGCCAGCAGACCCGACAGTCAAGAGACCCAGTACTTC. Amino acids: CASRPDSQETQYF. The full variable domain, completed using reference TRBV11-2 and TRBJ2-5, is EAGVAQSPRYKIIEKRQSVAFWCNPISGHATLYWYQQILGQGPKLLIQFQNNGVVDDSQLPKDRFSAERLKGVDSTLKIQPAKLEDSAVYLCASRPDSQETQYFGPGTRLLVL.

V usage is TRBV9 and J usage is TRBJ1-6; TRBD1 is a possible D gene (6 bases). Trimming took 4 bases from V and 9 from J, leaving 11 bases between them. The germline CDR1 and CDR2 sequences are SGDLS and YYNGEE. The CDR3 is 13 amino acids. CDR3 nucleotide sequence: TGTGCCAGCAGCTACACAGGGAGTTCACCCCTCCACTTT. As protein: CASSYTGSSPLHF.